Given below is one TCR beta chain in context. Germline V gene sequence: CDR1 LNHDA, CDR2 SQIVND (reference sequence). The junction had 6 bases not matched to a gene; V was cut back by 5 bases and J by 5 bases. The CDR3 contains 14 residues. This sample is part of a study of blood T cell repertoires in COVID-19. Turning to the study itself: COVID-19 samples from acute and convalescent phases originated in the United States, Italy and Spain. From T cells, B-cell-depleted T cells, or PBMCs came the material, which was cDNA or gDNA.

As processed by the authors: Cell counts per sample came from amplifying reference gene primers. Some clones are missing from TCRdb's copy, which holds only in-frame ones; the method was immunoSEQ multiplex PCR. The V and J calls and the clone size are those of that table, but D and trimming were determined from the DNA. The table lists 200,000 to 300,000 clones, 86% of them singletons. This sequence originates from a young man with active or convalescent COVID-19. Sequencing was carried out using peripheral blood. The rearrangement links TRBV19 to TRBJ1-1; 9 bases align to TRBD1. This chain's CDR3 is CASSLRQGGTEAFF. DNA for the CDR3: TGTGCCAGTAGTCTCCGACAGGGGGGGACTGAAGCTTTCTTT.